The rows below give T cell receptor beta chains drawn from one sample of a study of blood T cell repertoires in COVID-19. The table came from immunoSEQ multiplex PCR; TCRdb's copy has only in-frame clones and leaves some out. The sample contains 200,000 to 250,000 clones, roughly 80% of which appear only once. The specimen was peripheral blood. These receptors originate from an older man with acute or convalescent COVID-19. Each CDR3 is given with its conserved first and last residue. D genes are given only for firm matches. Size is stated for part of the rows, as once, few or many counts, or as a class when the clone is expanded.

j_gene	abundance	len	d_gene	v_gene	CDR3aa	CDR3nt
TRBJ2-7	few	13	TRBD1	TRBV5-8	CASCDRASYEQYF	TGTGCCAGCTGCGACAGGGCTTCCTACGAGCAGTACTTC
TRBJ1-1	once	13	-	TRBV5-1	CASSLFERTEAFF	TGCGCCAGCAGCTTGTTTGAGAGAACTGAAGCTTTCTTT
TRBJ2-5	few	14	TRBD1	TRBV5-1	CASYTGGRGETQYF	TGCGCCAGCTACACAGGGGGCAGGGGAGAGACCCAGTACTTC
TRBJ1-4	once	16	-	TRBV2	CASSEAATSTNEKLFF	TGTGCCAGCAGTGAAGCCGCCACTTCAACTAATGAAAAACTGTTTTTT
TRBJ1-1	-	15	-	TRBV21-1	CASSKLSGKNTEAFF	TGTGCCAGCAGCAAATTATCGGGGAAGAACACTGAAGCTTTCTTT
TRBJ2-7	-	13	-	TRBV7-2	CASTAGVRGEQYF	TGTGCCAGCACCGCCGGGGTCCGCGGCGAGCAGTACTTC
TRBJ2-7	-	13	TRBD1	TRBV9	CASSVGGTGGQYF	TGTGCCAGCAGCGTAGGGGGGACAGGTGGACAGTACTTC
TRBJ1-2	-	14	-	TRBV24-1	CATSDLSQGFGYTF	TGTGCCACCAGTGATCTATCCCAGGGATTTGGCTACACCTTC
TRBJ2-1	-	15	TRBD2	TRBV5-4	CASSLGSSGHGEQFF	TGTGCCAGCAGCTTGGGGTCTAGCGGACACGGGGAGCAGTTCTTC
TRBJ2-4	few	16	-	TRBV5-6	CASSFGGLLAKNIQYF	TGTGCCAGCAGCTTCGGGGGGCTGTTAGCCAAAAACATTCAGTACTTC
TRBJ1-1	-	14	TRBD1	TRBV28	CASSIQGGNTEAFF	TGTGCCAGCAGCATACAGGGGGGAAACACTGAAGCTTTCTTT
TRBJ2-1	-	17	-	TRBV7-2	CASSLRSAGSSYNEQFF	TGTGCCAGCAGCTTAAGGAGTGCGGGAAGCTCCTACAATGAGCAGTTCTTC
TRBJ2-1	-	18	TRBD1	TRBV5-1	CASSLDRDRGVSYNEQFF	TGCGCCAGCAGCTTGGACCGGGACAGGGGCGTCTCCTACAATGAGCAGTTCTTC
TRBJ1-1	-	13	-	TRBV5-1	CASSWGQNTEAFF	TGCGCCAGCAGCTGGGGACAGAACACTGAAGCTTTCTTT
TRBJ2-2	-	16	-	TRBV6-6	CASSYSRAVKAGELFF	TGTGCCAGCAGTTACTCGCGGGCGGTTAAAGCCGGGGAGCTGTTTTTT
TRBJ1-2	-	13	-	TRBV28	CASSFNREFGYTF	TGTGCCAGCAGTTTCAACAGGGAATTCGGCTACACCTTC
TRBJ1-1	-	14	-	TRBV7-9	CASSSLGGNTEAFF	TGTGCCAGCAGCTCGCTTGGAGGGAACACTGAAGCTTTCTTT
TRBJ1-5	-	16	-	TRBV11-3	CASRWDNEGRNQPQHF	TGTGCCAGCCGATGGGACAATGAGGGTAGGAATCAGCCCCAGCATTTT
TRBJ2-7	-	15	TRBD1	TRBV5-1	CASSPDRLRSYEQYF	TGCGCCAGCAGCCCGGACAGGTTGCGCTCCTACGAGCAGTACTTC